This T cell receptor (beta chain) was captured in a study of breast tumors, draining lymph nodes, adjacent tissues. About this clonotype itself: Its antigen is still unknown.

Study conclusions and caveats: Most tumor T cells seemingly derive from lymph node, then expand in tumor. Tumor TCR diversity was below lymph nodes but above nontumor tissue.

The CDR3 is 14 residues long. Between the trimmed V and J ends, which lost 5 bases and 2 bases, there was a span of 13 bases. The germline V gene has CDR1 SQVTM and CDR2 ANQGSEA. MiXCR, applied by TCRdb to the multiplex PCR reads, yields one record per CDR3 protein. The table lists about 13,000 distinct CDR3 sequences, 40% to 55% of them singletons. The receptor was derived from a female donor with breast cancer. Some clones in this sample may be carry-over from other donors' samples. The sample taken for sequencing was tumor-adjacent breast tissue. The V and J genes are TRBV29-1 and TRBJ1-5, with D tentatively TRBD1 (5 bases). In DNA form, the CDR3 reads TGCAGCGTTAACCAGGGAAGCGGCAATCAGCCCCAGCATTTT. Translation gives CSVNQGSGNQPQHF.